Below are 27 T cell receptor beta chains sequenced from a single sample in a study of T cell responses to AZD1222 COVID-19 vaccine. The assay was immunoSEQ multiplex PCR, and TCRdb's table has in-frame clones only and misses some. Here the sample spans around 99,000 clones, around 90% being singletons. The source was peripheral blood, collected on day 0 of AZD1222 vaccination. These receptor sequences come from an adult in good health.

The chain couples TRBV4-1 to TRBJ1-1; D gene ambiguous. V shed 0 bases and J shed 1 base, with 9 bases lying between them. Germline values: CDR1 MGHRA, CDR2 YSYEKL. The length of the CDR3 is 15 residues. The CDR3 region is CASSQDWAGNTEAFF. CDR3 DNA: TGCGCCAGCAGCCAAGATTGGGCAGGGAACACTGAAGCTTTCTTT.

V is TRBV6-5 and J is TRBJ1-5; unclear D gene. Trimming took off 6 bases at V and 0 bases at J, with 12 bases between the two ends. This CDR3 spans 15 amino acids. Germline CDR1 MNHEY, CDR2 SVGAGI. CDR3 residues: CASSRGLFSNQPQHF. DNA for the CDR3: TGTGCCAGCAGCCGTGGGCTATTTAGCAATCAGCCCCAGCATTTT.

V and J are TRBV19 and TRBJ1-4; possible D gene TRBD1, 6 bases. Trimming stripped 6 bases from V and 3 bases from J, with 11 bases between. The CDR3 has 14 amino acids. Germline V gives CDR1 LNHDA, CDR2 SQIVND (reference sequence). In DNA, the CDR3 is TGTGCCAGTAGAATGACAGGTCCTAATGAAAAACTGTTTTTT. Protein: CASRMTGPNEKLFF.

The rearrangement links TRBV6-5 to TRBJ1-6; 7 bases agree with TRBD1. The V segment lost 4 bases and the J segment 7 bases; nucleotides outside the gene matches: 4. The CDR3 contains 14 residues. CDR1 and CDR2 (germline): MNHEY, SVGAGI. In DNA form, the CDR3 reads TGTGCCAGCAGTTGGGGACAGCTAAATTCACCCCTCCACTTT. Amino acids: CASSWGQLNSPLHF.

The chain combines TRBV29-1 with TRBJ2-1; the match to TRBD2 covers 7 bases. The J segment lost 4 bases and the V segment lost 7 bases, leaving 4 bases of the junction unmatched. Germline assignment: CDR1 SQVTM and CDR2 ANQGSEA. CDR3 length: 12 amino acids. The CDR3 region has the DNA TGCAGCGCTACTAGCGAATACAATGAGCAGTTCTTC. Protein product: CSATSEYNEQFF.

This clone was picked up a small number of times. The chain employs TRBV27 and TRBJ2-7; D might be TRBD2 (6 bases). Per the germline V gene, CDR1 is MNHEY and CDR2 is SMNVEV (reference sequence). This CDR3 has 17 amino acids. V lost 7 bases and J 3 bases, leaving 25 bases between the germline ends. The CDR3 spells CASTRKGGPLSVYEQYF. DNA for the CDR3: TGTGCCAGCACCCGAAAGGGAGGACCCCTTTCGGTCTACGAGCAGTACTTC.

This clone has more than one count but fewer than ten. The chain joins TRBV27 to TRBJ2-1, with D possibly matching TRBD2 (6 bases). Trimming took 8 bases from V and 4 from J, leaving 12 bases between them. Germline CDR1 is MNHEY and CDR2 is SMNVEV (reference sequence). The CDR3 is made up of 13 amino acids. The CDR3 nucleotides are TGTGCCAGCCAAGCGGGCCTATACAATGAGCAGTTCTTC. Its translation: CASQAGLYNEQFF.

The table lists this clone with a count of one. The chain employs TRBV18 and TRBJ2-7; a possible D gene is TRBD1 (6 bases). Trimming left V 2 bases short and J 3 bases short, with 8 bases between. Germline loops: CDR1 KGHSH, CDR2 LQKENI. This CDR3 contains 13 residues. In nucleotides, the CDR3 is TGTGCCAGCTCACCATACAGGGACTACGAGCAGTACTTC. Its protein is CASSPYRDYEQYF.

This chain uses TRBV7-9 with TRBJ2-1, with 9 bases matching TRBD2. J lost 0 bases, V lost 11 bases, and 8 bases had no gene match. Germline V CDR1 and CDR2: SEHNR, FQNEAQ (reference sequence). CDR3 length: 15 amino acids. CDR3 residues: CAWTIAGVSYNEQFF. The DNA for the CDR3 is TGTGCCTGGACTATAGCGGGAGTCTCCTACAATGAGCAGTTCTTC. The full variable domain, rest sourced from reference TRBV7-9 and TRBJ2-1, is DTGVSQNPRHKITKRGQNVTFRCDPISEHNRLYWYRQTLGQGPEFLTYFQNEAQLEKSRLLSDRFSAERPKGSFSTLEIQRTEQGDSAMYLCAWTIAGVSYNEQFFGPGTRLTVL.

V gene TRBV5-8 combines with J gene TRBJ2-5, with 8 bases identical to TRBD1. Losses at the gene ends were 4 bases for V and 4 bases for J; bases not matched to a gene: 6. The germline CDR1 and CDR2 sequences are SGHTS and YDEGEE. CDR3 length equals 14 residues. CDR3 DNA: TGTGCCAGCAGCCCCCGGACAGGGTTAGAGACCCAGTACTTC. The encoded protein is CASSPRTGLETQYF.

The chain has TRBV6-1 and TRBJ1-5, with 7 bases identical to TRBD1. The trim removed 1 base at V and 4 bases at J, leaving 7 bases unmatched. This CDR3 comprises 16 residues. Germline CDR1 reads MNHNS; CDR2 reads SASEGT. The CDR3 here is CASSEVRGRGNQPQHF. The CDR3 coding sequence is TGTGCCAGCAGTGAAGTGAGGGGGCGAGGTAATCAGCCCCAGCATTTT.

The V and J genes are TRBV21-1 and TRBJ2-7; the D call TRBD1 from the table was never checked on the DNA. TRBV21-1 is labeled a pseudogene. CDR3 size: 16 residues. CDR3 nucleotides: TGTGCCAGCAGCAAAGGGAGGGGACAGGTGGAGTGCGAGCAGTACTTC. It translates to CASSKGRGQVECEQYF.

The V call is TRBV4-1, the J call TRBJ1-2; no definite D call. The germline V gene encodes CDR1 MGHRA and CDR2 YSYEKL. This CDR3 is built from 16 residues. Between the trimmed V and J ends, which lost 4 bases and 5 bases, there was a span of 20 bases. The CDR3: CASSRPNTAVGYGYTF. The CDR3 coding sequence is TGCGCCAGCAGCCGACCTAATACCGCCGTCGGGTATGGCTACACCTTC.

The rearrangement links TRBV5-1 to TRBJ1-6, with D maybe TRBD1 (6 bases). Germline V CDR1 and CDR2: SGHRS, YFSETQ. The ends were cut back, 2 bases at V and 3 bases at J, with 15 bases in the middle. The CDR3 sequence is 17 residues long. The CDR3 bases are TGCGCCAGCAGCTTACAGGGATCGGTTGGCTATAATTCACCCCTCCACTTT. Its protein is CASSLQGSVGYNSPLHF.

The chain couples TRBV9 to TRBJ2-5; D unclear. The CDR3 loop spans 14 amino acids. V lost 1 base, J lost 4 bases, and 11 bases lay in between. Germline V lookup: CDR1 SGDLS, CDR2 YYNGEE. In DNA form, the CDR3 reads TGTGCCAGCAGCGTAAAATCTTCCCCAGAGACCCAGTACTTC. It translates to CASSVKSSPETQYF.

The sample holds a few counts of this clone. This sequence joins TRBV6-6 and TRBJ1-5, with 7 bases matching TRBD1. Germline V CDR1 and CDR2: MNHNY, SVGAGI (reference sequence). With V trimmed by 6 bases and J by 3 bases, 11 bases remained unmatched. This CDR3 region has 16 residues. CDR3 in DNA: TGTGCCAGCAGCCCACCCCCCGACAGGGTCAATCAGCCCCAGCATTTT. Protein sequence: CASSPPPDRVNQPQHF.

The chain couples TRBV6-5 to TRBJ2-7; the D gene is possibly TRBD2 (5 bases). Germline CDR1 is MNHEY and CDR2 is SVGAGI. Between the trimmed V and J ends, which lost 7 bases and 0 bases, there was a span of 10 bases. The CDR3 has 13 residues. CDR3 sequence (DNA): TGTGCCAGCACGGACTCCTCCTCCTACGAGCAGTACTTC. This translates into CASTDSSSYEQYF.

The rearrangement uses TRBV27 and TRBJ2-1; 11 bases agree with TRBD2. V was clipped by 0 bases and J by 2 bases; unmatched bases: 3. The CDR3 has 17 residues. CDR1 is MNHEY and CDR2 is SMNVEV in the germline V gene (reference sequence). This CDR3 is CASSLSIAGGPYNEQFF. CDR3 nucleotides: TGTGCCAGCAGTTTATCGATAGCGGGAGGGCCCTACAATGAGCAGTTCTTC.

This chain links TRBV2 with TRBJ1-2, with D possibly matching TRBD1 (5 bases). The germline V gene has CDR1 SNHLY and CDR2 FYNNEI. The V gene lost 4 bases and the J gene lost 4 bases, with 16 bases spanning the gap. This CDR3 spans 15 amino acids. The CDR3 region is CASSADTGIPYGYTF. CDR3 DNA sequence: TGTGCCAGCAGTGCGGACACAGGAATCCCCTATGGCTACACCTTC. Based on the CDR3 plus reference TRBV2 and TRBJ1-2, the full variable domain is EPEVTQTPSHQVTQMGQEVILRCVPISNHLYFYWYRQILGQKVEFLVSFYNNEISEKSEIFDDQFSVERPDGSNFTLKIRSTKLEDSAMYFCASSADTGIPYGYTFGSGTRLTVV.

The chain uses TRBV7-9 and TRBJ1-2; D is unclear. Trimming shortened V by 2 bases and J by 8 bases, and 15 bases separated the two germline ends. Germline-derived CDR1 and CDR2 are SEHNR and FQNEAQ (reference sequence). The CDR3 has 14 amino acids. Here the CDR3 reads CASSLNHRSGGYTF. The CDR3 DNA reads TGTGCCAGCAGCTTAAACCACAGATCGGGAGGCTACACCTTC.

The rearrangement uses TRBV3-1 (or the pseudogene TRBV3-2) and TRBJ1-1; maybe TRBD1 (6 bases). V was cut by 3 bases and J by 1 base, with 9 bases left in between. Germline CDR1 and CDR2: LGHDT and YNNKEL (reference sequence). CDR3 length: 14 residues. CDR3 region: CASSQTQGNTEAFF. CDR3 coding DNA: TGTGCCAGCAGCCAGACACAGGGGAACACTGAAGCTTTCTTT.

V gene TRBV4-2 combines with J gene TRBJ1-1, with 7 nucleotides matching TRBD1. The germline V gene encodes CDR1 LGHNA and CDR2 YNFKEQ. The length of the CDR3 is 14 residues. Trimming took 6 bases from V and 2 from J; bases not matched to a gene: 6. The CDR3 reads CASRGDRFNTEAFF. The CDR3 DNA sequence: TGTGCCAGCAGGGGGGACAGATTTAACACTGAAGCTTTCTTT.

This chain links TRBV5-6 with TRBJ2-7; D remains ambiguous. The CDR3 spans 13 residues. Germline CDR1 is SGHDT and CDR2 is YYEEEE. Trimming shortened V by 0 bases and J by 2 bases, and 6 bases separated the two germline ends. The CDR3 region is CASSLGPTYEQYF. CDR3 bases: TGTGCCAGCAGCTTGGGGCCCACCTACGAGCAGTACTTC.

V usage is TRBV6-2 or TRBV6-3 and J usage is TRBJ1-1, with TRBD1 as a possible D gene (5 bases). This CDR3 region has 14 residues. Germline V gene lookup returns CDR1 MNHEY and CDR2 SVGEGT. V was cut by 2 bases and J by 3 bases, with 10 bases left in between. The CDR3 loop reads CASSYGGLDTEAFF. In DNA form, the CDR3 reads TGTGCCAGCAGTTACGGGGGGTTGGACACTGAAGCTTTCTTT.

The rearrangement links TRBV27 to TRBJ2-5; D is undetermined. The V and J ends lost 6 bases and 6 bases respectively, with 11 bases between them. Germline V lookup: CDR1 MNHEY, CDR2 SMNVEV (reference sequence). The CDR3 is 12 amino acids. The CDR3 loop is CASSPPSKTQYF. CDR3 coding DNA: TGTGCCAGCAGCCCCCCCAGCAAGACCCAGTACTTC.

The chain couples TRBV28 to TRBJ1-1, with D maybe TRBD1 (6 bases). Per germline, CDR1 MDHEN and CDR2 SYDVKM. V was pared by 3 bases and J by 4 bases, with 9 bases between. The CDR3 contains 13 residues. The CDR3 sequence is CASSFEGGTEAFF. CDR3 DNA sequence: TGTGCCAGCAGTTTTGAAGGGGGCACTGAAGCTTTCTTT. Drawing the rest from reference TRBV28 and TRBJ1-1, the complete variable domain is DVKVTQSSRYLVKRTGEKVFLECVQDMDHENMFWYRQDPGLGLRLIYFSYDVKMKEKGDIPEGYSVSREKKERFSLILESASTNQTSMYLCASSFEGGTEAFFGQGTRLTVV.

The chain uses TRBV19 and TRBJ1-1; D may be TRBD1 (6 bases). This CDR3 is 15 amino acids long. The germline V gene has CDR1 LNHDA and CDR2 SQIVND (reference sequence). V lost 4 bases, J lost 1 base, and 13 bases lay in between. The CDR3 reads CASSRSGTPNTEAFF. The DNA of the CDR3 is TGTGCCAGTAGTAGATCCGGGACACCGAACACTGAAGCTTTCTTT.